This T cell receptor beta chain was retrieved from a study of T-cell reconstitution after alpha-beta-depleted transplantation in children (dated by TCRdb to between 2015 and 2016). Describing the broader study: Using TCR repertoire profiling, the study quantitatively followed how T-cell immune reconstitution unfolded in children after TCRalphabeta/CD19-depleted allogeneic hematopoietic cell transplantation.

Libraries were prepared through PCR. The sequencing machine was an Illumina HiSeq 2500. To normalize quantification of the TCRbeta repertoire, the TCR libraries were built with molecular barcoding that relied on unique molecular identifiers. The raw public reads went through TCRdb reprocessing: fastp at Q25, MiXCR clone calling, in-frame beta chains kept. Duplicate CDR3 protein sequences are folded into a single record with the most common DNA and genes. The sample table records under 300,000 distinct CDR3 sequences; more than 7.5% of these occur just once. The ten largest clones capture around 5.1% of the sample. The CDR3 holds 15 amino acids from the cysteine to the phenylalanine. The entry retains the CDR3 DNA only, 45 bases that are in frame from base 1. V is clipped by 6 bases and J by 3 bases, and the sequence between their germline boundaries is 17 bases long. CDR1 and CDR2, looked up from the germline V gene (reference sequence), are DFQATT and SNEGSKA.

This clonotype appeared many times. The clone's antigen remains unknown. No quality values exist for individual bases; no much larger clone is one base distant. This material consisted of PBMCs from the stem cell graft donor, taken from the stem cell graft. The rearranged chain carries TRBV20-1 and TRBJ2-2; TRBD2 is perhaps the D gene, given 5 matching bases. This sequence originates from a human donor who donated a stem cell graft to a child with SCID. The encoded CDR3 is CSATGVGEDTGELFF. The DNA reads as follows: TGCAGTGCCACCGGGGTAGGCGAGGACACCGGGGAGCTGTTTTTT.